These 6 T cell receptor beta chains originate from one sample sequenced in a study of T cells in Graves' hyperthyroidism and ophthalmopathy. It was RNA transcripts that yielded the amplified TCR beta CDR3 regions. The primer set for the first-round RT-PCR of the TCR CDR3 was HTBI. TCRdb re-called the multiplex PCR reads with MiXCR, one entry per CDR3 protein. The data show about 560,000 distinct CDR3 sequences, around 16% seen once. The sample was blood. The receptors here all came from a woman aged 25-40 years with Graves' hyperthyroidism.

This clonotype showed up many times. The chain combines TRBV4-1 with TRBJ2-2; D gene uncertain. This CDR3 contains 14 residues. The germline V gene encodes CDR1 MGHRA and CDR2 YSYEKL. The V and J ends lost 2 bases and 1 base respectively, with 5 bases between them. In DNA form, the CDR3 reads TGCGCCAGCAGCCAATCAGGGAACACCGGGGAGCTGTTTTTT. Translated: CASSQSGNTGELFF.

There are many counts of this clonotype. This chain joins TRBV24-1 and TRBJ2-3; 8 bases agree with TRBD1. J was trimmed by 3 bases and V by 4 bases; bases with no gene match: 8. This CDR3 has 16 residues. CDR1 KGHDR and CDR2 SFDVKD come from the germline V gene. CDR3 bases: TGTGCCACCAGTGACCGCGGACAGGGCCGGACAGATACGCAGTATTTT. It yields the protein CATSDRGQGRTDTQYF.

A few counts support this clonotype. The chain joins TRBV7-2 to TRBJ1-3, with D possibly matching TRBD1 (5 bases). Trimming took 5 bases from V and 0 from J, leaving 14 bases between them. The CDR3 spans 16 residues. Germline CDR1 reads SGHTA; CDR2 reads FQGNSA. CDR3 amino acids: CASSPMGGVSGNTIYF. DNA of the CDR3: TGTGCCAGCAGCCCGATGGGGGGAGTCTCTGGAAACACCATATATTTT.

This clonotype was seen many times. This sequence joins TRBV2 and TRBJ2-2; 8 nucleotides line up with TRBD2. Germline V gene lookup returns CDR1 SNHLY and CDR2 FYNNEI. This CDR3 comprises 16 residues. Unmatched junction bases numbered 5, after V lost 5 bases and J lost 0 bases. The CDR3 DNA sequence: TGTGCCAGCAGTCCAATAGCGGGGCCGAACACCGGGGAGCTGTTTTTT. This sequence encodes CASSPIAGPNTGELFF.

This clonotype was observed at least ten times. This sequence joins TRBV5-1 and TRBJ2-2; 7 bases agree with TRBD1. V shed 1 base, J shed 7 bases, and the junction held 10 bases outside the gene matches. This CDR3 is built from 16 residues. Germline assignment: CDR1 SGHRS and CDR2 YFSETQ. CDR3 sequence reads: CASSLTGTARSGELFF. CDR3 nucleotides: TGCGCCAGCAGCTTGACCGGGACAGCACGAAGCGGGGAGCTGTTTTTT. Full variable domain (missing parts from reference TRBV5-1 and TRBJ2-2): KAGVTQTPRYLIKTRGQQVTLSCSPISGHRSVSWYQQTPGQGLQFLFEYFSETQRNKGNFPGRFSGRQFSNSRSEMNVSTLELGDSALYLCASSLTGTARSGELFFGEGSRLTVL.

This chain links TRBV6-7 with TRBJ1-1; no clear D gene. TRBV6-7 is an ORF, and what it does is uncertain. Trimming shortened V by 4 bases and J by 0 bases, and 9 bases separated the two germline ends. The CDR3 runs 14 residues. The DNA for the CDR3 is TGTGCCAGCAGTTCCTCGACGATGAACACTGAAGCTTTCTTT. As protein: CASSSSTMNTEAFF.